This TCR beta chain was sequenced for a study of shared clonotypes between healthy human individuals (dated by TCRdb to the early 2020s). As for the study more broadly: The cohort included a few men and a couple of women between 18 and 49 years of age. For each donor, CD4 naive and CD4 memory were each given three plates, CD8 naive was given two plates, and CD8 memory was given one plate. The study deeply sequenced blood TCR repertoires of five healthy adults to estimate repertoire size and the extent of clonotype sharing between individuals. To increase sequencing depth and limit assay-specific biases, TCR repertoire library preparation and sequencing were carried out by different laboratories using diverse techniques. Per donor, leukapheresis produced somewhere between about 0.85 and 8.9 billion PBMCs. The investigation overall reported the following: Sampling was restricted to blood, and TCR repertoires in tissue are likely to differ from TCR repertoires in blood. Compared with non-shared clonotypes, clonotypes shared by all four sorted-subset donors had higher generation probabilities. Pairwise subsampling led to the expectation that sequencing depth would affect the degree of clonotype sharing among donors. The small number of donors limited the genetic and exposure-history diversity represented. Rarefaction of sorted-subset datasets indicated incomplete sequencing despite the large sequencing depth. Across a few donors, approximately 4.6% of naive CD4, approximately 3.6% of naive CD8, 2.3% of memory CD4, and about 0.4% of memory CD8 clonotypes were shared. Larger estimated clonotype richness was generally found for naive subsets than for memory subsets.

V has 5 bases trimmed and J has 4 bases trimmed; junction bases matching no gene number 8. The CDR3 runs 16 residues from the cysteine to the phenylalanine. Of the read, only the CDR3 DNA is kept; its 48 bases are in frame from base 1. CDR1 and CDR2 (MNHEY, SMNVEV) derive from the germline V gene (reference sequence). The donors were healthy, HIV-negative adults who had no recently reported acute infections or vaccinations. Only Caucasian adults living in Nashville, Tennessee, USA were represented among the donors. CD4+ T cells were enriched by magnetic negative selection, after which naive cells were positively selected on CD45RA and the negative fraction was taken as the memory subset. Blood was obtained by leukapheresis, after which PBMCs were separated by Ficoll-Histopaque density gradient centrifugation and cryopreserved in liquid nitrogen vapor phase. Purity and quantity of every magnetically sorted T cell population were checked by analytical flow cytometry. From each sorted fraction, genomic DNA was isolated and quantified by UV absorbance on a Nanodrop 2000c.

Concerning this clone itself: Its antigen specificity is not known. Per-base qualities were not stored, and no clone one base away is much larger.

Using the deep immunoSEQ assay, multiplex PCR amplified TCR CDR3 regions from genomic DNA. Genomic DNA extracted from each cell subset was distributed evenly over all wells of several immunoSEQ 96-well plates, and each plate served as one replicate. Each replicate PCR for sorted subsets received roughly 0.2 ug genomic DNA, equal to some 32,000 T cell genomes. Purified libraries were measured with a Qubit 3.0 fluorometer, size-checked on a Bioanalyzer 2100, and measured again with the KAPA Library Quantification kit. A separate single-read 150-cycle Illumina NextSeq 550 flow cell was used to sequence each immunoSEQ 96-well plate. Per the source publication's procedure: Because the immunoSEQ output held only junctional sequences and lacked quality scores, the filtering could not match the filtering applied to full-length reads. To assign V/J genes and CDR3, sequences were annotated against IMGT germline references using PyIR, a Python wrapper for IgBLAST v1.9. Reads were removed for weak V/J assignments (E-value above 1e-6), missing CDR3, stop codons, out-of-frame junctions, or ambiguous translated residues. V3J clonotypes were defined by identical inferred V gene, J gene, and CDR3 amino acid sequence. The percentage overlap between two repertoires was calculated by dividing the number of shared unique clonotypes by the size of the smaller repertoire. RTK rarefaction, the Chao1 estimator, and Recon v2.1 estimates of unobserved clonotypes were used to assess repertoire richness. For all TCRbeta clonotypes obtained by the gDNA method from four donors, generation probabilities were computed with OLGA. This immuneACCESS table, as held by TCRdb, lists in-frame sequences with V and J called but not all clones. Of the missing ones, under half trace to an unresolved V gene in checked studies; the others have no known cause. D and trimming were read from the DNA, whereas the V and J calls and clone size are those reported in that table. The sample profile shows around 980,000 clones; more than 75% of them were found once. The ten top clones hold 0.5% to 0.65% of the sample.

Rearrangement joined TRBV27 to TRBJ2-5; 12 middle bases align to TRBD2. Sequenced: memory CD4+ T cells from PBMCs. The meaning of the sample's cell subset or site label: CD45RA-negative fraction. This receptor was obtained from a young man in good health. Some clones in this sample may be carry-over from other donors' samples. The DNA sequence is as follows: TGTGCCAGCAGTCCGCTAGCGGGAGGGCCAGTAGAGACCCAGTACTTC. Translation gives CASSPLAGGPVETQYF.